The 18 T cell receptor beta chains below come from one sample, sequenced in a study of T-cell memory formation after mild COVID-19 (dated by TCRdb to the early 2020s). Library construction relied on 5' RACE. TCRdb lists the instrument as Illumina NovaSeq 6000. TCRdb reprocessing: public reads trimmed at Q25 with fastp, clones called with MiXCR, in-frame beta chains kept. Here each entry gathers all rows of one CDR3 protein and keeps the most common genes and DNA. The sample records roughly 240,000 distinct CDR3 sequences, 16% of which are singletons. Together, the top ten hold around 23% of the sample. Sequencing was performed on PBMCs or a T cell subset sorted from them (not recorded which). All receptors come from a man between 18 and 29 years old who had mild COVID-19 (a few samples of this study predate the infection). The sample titles of this study are shuffled in the database, so cell type and time point are left out; the donor was told from shared clones.

Ten or more counts support this clonotype. V usage is TRBV3-1 and J usage is TRBJ2-2, with D possibly matching TRBD1 (6 bases). Germline V lookup: CDR1 LGHDT, CDR2 YNNKEL (reference sequence). CDR3 size: 16 residues. V was trimmed by 4 bases and J by 1 base, leaving 13 bases between them. This CDR3 is CASSLLWGQNTGELFF. The CDR3 DNA follows: TGTGCCAGCAGCCTCCTGTGGGGACAGAACACCGGGGAGCTGTTTTTT.

This clonotype showed up just once. The V call is TRBV29-1, the J call TRBJ2-3, with TRBD2 matching 11 bases. The CDR3 is made up of 16 amino acids. V lost 4 bases and J lost 3; bases outside the gene matches: 9. Germline assignment: CDR1 SQVTM and CDR2 ANQGSEA. The CDR3 here is CSVARSPSGGTDTQYF. The CDR3 DNA follows: TGCAGCGTTGCCAGATCCCCTAGCGGGGGGACAGATACGCAGTATTTT.

The sample holds a few counts of this clonotype. The chain combines TRBV7-9 with TRBJ1-4; D might be TRBD1 (5 bases). CDR1 and CDR2 (germline): SEHNR, FQNEAQ (reference sequence). The CDR3 runs 15 residues. The V gene lost 5 bases and the J gene lost 7 bases, with 17 bases spanning the gap. This chain's CDR3 is CASSAQRGGGEKLFF. For the CDR3, the DNA is TGTGCCAGCAGCGCCCAAAGGGGTGGTGGTGAAAAACTGTTTTTT.

This chain uses TRBV7-9 with TRBJ1-2, with TRBD1 matching 8 bases. V trimming: 7 bases; J trimming: 4 bases; junction bases outside the gene matches: 8. Germline values: CDR1 SEHNR, CDR2 FQNEAQ (reference sequence). The CDR3 length is 14 residues. In nucleotides, the CDR3 is TGTGCCAGCACATCCGTACAGGGGGGCTATGGCTACACCTTC. This codes for CASTSVQGGYGYTF.

This clonotype was seen just once. This chain uses TRBV12-3 or TRBV12-4 with TRBJ1-1; D is possibly TRBD1 (5 bases). The CDR3 totals 14 residues. V lost 8 bases and J 11 bases, leaving 24 bases between the germline ends. For the CDR3, the DNA is TGTGCCAGCGGACAAGACGGAGGCCTTGGAAGGGCTTTCTTT. It yields the protein CASGQDGGLGRAFF.

The chain links TRBV20-1 to TRBJ2-7; D uncertain. Germline assignment: CDR1 DFQATT and CDR2 SNEGSKA (reference sequence). Trimming shortened V by 3 bases and J by 2 bases, and 8 bases separated the two germline ends. CDR3 size: 12 residues. CDR3 in amino acids: CSARVRAYEQYV. CDR3 DNA: TGCAGTGCTAGGGTCCGAGCCTACGAGCAGTACGTC.

This clonotype appeared many times. The chain uses TRBV28 and TRBJ1-1; 9 bases fit TRBD1. The CDR3 length is 12 residues. Trimming at V came to 5 bases and at J to 12 bases, leaving 7 bases not matched to a gene. Germline V gene data show CDR1 as MDHEN and CDR2 as SYDVKM. The CDR3 nucleotides read TGTGCCAGCAGTGGACCCGGGACAGGGTCTTTCTTT. It is translated as CASSGPGTGSFF.

This sequence joins TRBV7-2 and TRBJ2-1, with 15 bases matching TRBD2. The CDR3 spans 17 residues. Trimming at V came to 5 bases and at J to 6 bases, leaving 8 bases not matched to a gene. Germline V CDR1 and CDR2: SGHTA, FQGNSA. CDR3 protein: CASSRRKGLAGGNEQFF. The CDR3 coding sequence is TGTGCCAGCAGCCGCAGAAAGGGACTAGCGGGGGGCAATGAGCAGTTCTTC.

This clonotype was seen a handful of times. The gene calls are TRBV6-1 and TRBJ2-4, with 7 bases matching TRBD2. Germline lookup yields CDR1 MNHNS and CDR2 SASEGT. The CDR3 is 15 amino acids. V trimming: 4 bases; J trimming: 6 bases; junction bases outside the gene matches: 9. The CDR3 region has the DNA TGTGCCAGCAGTGGGGGGAGGGGATACCCAAACATTCAGTACTTC. It encodes CASSGGRGYPNIQYF.

The V and J genes are TRBV5-1 and TRBJ1-1; weak D call: TRBD1 (6 bases). Trimming cost V 4 bases and J 0 bases, with 13 bases left between them. The CDR3 loop spans 15 amino acids. Per germline, CDR1 SGHRS and CDR2 YFSETQ. Here the CDR3 reads CASSVMTGMNTEAFF. CDR3 bases: TGCGCCAGCAGCGTGATGACAGGCATGAACACTGAAGCTTTCTTT.

The chain links TRBV20-1 to TRBJ2-5; 8 bases agree with TRBD2. Germline V gives CDR1 DFQATT, CDR2 SNEGSKA (reference sequence). The V and J ends lost 3 bases and 3 bases, in that order; junction bases with no gene match: 3. This CDR3 has 13 amino acids. This chain's CDR3 is CSASGGVEETQYF. The CDR3 nucleotides read TGCAGTGCTAGCGGGGGGGTTGAAGAGACCCAGTACTTC.

This clonotype appeared a few times. V gene TRBV25-1 combines with J gene TRBJ2-6; 8 bases fit TRBD1. Trimming took 5 bases from V and 2 from J; bases not matched to a gene: 2. CDR3 length: 15 residues. Germline lookup yields CDR1 MGHDK and CDR2 SYGVNS. The CDR3 nucleotides read TGTGCCAGCAGTCCAGGGGGCGCTGGGGCCAACGTCCTGACTTTC. This encodes CASSPGGAGANVLTF.

This clonotype was observed many times. The chain carries TRBV7-8 and TRBJ2-5; D uncertain. CDR1 is SGHVS, CDR2 FQNEAQ, per germline. The CDR3 covers 11 residues. Trimming left V 3 bases short and J 5 bases short, with 4 bases between. CDR3 in amino acids: CASSFMETQYF. CDR3 sequence (DNA): TGTGCCAGCAGCTTCATGGAGACCCAGTACTTC.

The rearrangement links TRBV29-1 to TRBJ2-3; TRBD2 matches 7 bases. This CDR3 spans 15 amino acids. The germline V gene encodes CDR1 SQVTM and CDR2 ANQGSEA. Losses at the gene ends were 6 bases for V and 4 bases for J; bases not matched to a gene: 13. The DNA for the CDR3 is TGCAGCGTCGGCGGCACATGGGGGGGGGCAGATACGCAGTATTTT. Its translation is CSVGGTWGGADTQYF.

This clonotype has only a few counts. The J gene is TRBJ1-1, the V gene TRBV14; 8 bases are a match to TRBD1. CDR1 is SGHDN and CDR2 is FVKESK in the germline V gene. With 3 bases clipped from V and 12 bases from J, the junction kept 12 bases outside the gene matches. The CDR3 has 14 amino acids. In DNA, the CDR3 is TGTGCCAGCAGCCATGGTGGACAGGGCCTGATTTCTTTCTTT. This sequence encodes CASSHGGQGLISFF.

This clonotype was seen only a few times. The rearrangement uses TRBV7-9 and TRBJ2-5; D could derive from TRBD1 or TRBD2 (5 bases each). The V gene's germline CDR1 is SEHNR and CDR2 FQNEAQ (reference sequence). V was cut by 3 bases and J by 3 bases, with 17 bases left in between. The CDR3 is made up of 16 amino acids. CDR3 region: CASSFLSDGAEETQYF. In DNA form, the CDR3 reads TGTGCCAGCAGCTTCCTGTCAGACGGGGCCGAAGAGACCCAGTACTTC.

This clonotype turned up a few times. The chain employs TRBV7-3 and TRBJ2-1, with a possible D match to TRBD2 (6 bases). Between the trimmed V and J ends, which lost 2 bases and 3 bases, there was a span of 14 bases. The germline V gene encodes CDR1 SGHTA and CDR2 FQGTGA. This CDR3 comprises 16 residues. The CDR3 loop reads CASSLLGGELYNEQFF. The CDR3 nucleotides are TGTGCCAGCAGCTTACTCGGCGGGGAACTCTACAATGAGCAGTTCTTC.

V gene TRBV5-4 combines with J gene TRBJ1-6; D may be TRBD1 (5 bases). Germline assignment: CDR1 SGHNT and CDR2 YYREEE (reference sequence). The V and J ends lost 2 bases and 9 bases respectively, with 12 bases between them. The CDR3 covers 14 residues. CDR3 region: CASSFSGQGSPLHF. CDR3 DNA: TGTGCCAGCAGCTTTTCAGGGCAAGGTTCACCCCTCCACTTT.